This passage covers 8 T cell receptor beta chains from one sample sequenced in a study of spatial heterogeneity in lung cancer. Stated time point: blood at routine non-recurrence follow-up after resection. From the 5' RACE reads, TCRdb called clonotypes with MiXCR, one entry per CDR3 protein. The table records 110,000 or so distinct CDR3 sequences, under 14% of them present only once. The specimen was PBMCs, collected at follow-up. The receptors originated from a female donor with early-stage non-small cell lung cancer.

The table lists this clonotype with many counts. The chain couples TRBV7-2 to TRBJ2-7, with TRBD2 identical over 9 bases. In germline, CDR1 is SGHTA, CDR2 FQGNSA. Germline trimming cut 2 bases from V and 6 bases from J; bases unmatched to any gene: 8. The length of the CDR3 is 15 residues. CDR3 nucleotides: TGTGCCAGCAGCTTATATTTAGCGGGAGCCCGCGAGCAGTACTTC. Protein product: CASSLYLAGAREQYF.

This clonotype was seen a handful of times. CDR3 residues: CSVRQTVETQYF. The CDR3 DNA reads TGCAGCGTGAGACAGACGGTAGAGACCCAGTACTTC. The V gene is TRBV29-1, the J gene TRBJ2-5, with D possibly TRBD1 on 5 matching bases. V gave up 6 bases and J gave up 4 bases, with 12 bases separating them. Germline V gives CDR1 SQVTM, CDR2 ANQGSEA. This CDR3 spans 12 amino acids.

This clonotype was detected ten times or more. The chain carries TRBV3-1 and TRBJ1-6; D uncertain. Germline values: CDR1 LGHDT, CDR2 YNNKEL (reference sequence). This CDR3 has 14 amino acids. The germline V and J ends were trimmed by 4 bases and 5 bases, with 9 bases remaining between them. CDR3 DNA sequence: TGTGCCAGCAGCCTAGCGGCCCATAATTCACCCCTCCACTTT. It is translated as CASSLAAHNSPLHF.

The CDR3 region is CASSGTGSNQPQHF. CDR3 DNA: TGTGCCAGTAGTGGCACAGGGTCGAATCAGCCCCAGCATTTT. This chain uses TRBV19 with TRBJ1-5; D is possibly TRBD1 (6 bases). CDR1 LNHDA and CDR2 SQIVND come from the germline V gene (reference sequence). V was shortened by 5 bases and J by 4 bases, with 12 bases between the two germline ends. CDR3 length equals 14 residues. Using reference TRBV19 and TRBJ1-5 for the parts outside the CDR3, the full variable domain is DGGITQSPKYLFRKEGQNVTLSCEQNLNHDAMYWYRQDPGQGLRLIYYSQIVNDFQKGDIAEGYSVSREKKESFPLTVTSAQKNPTAFYLCASSGTGSNQPQHFGDGTRLSIL.

The chain employs TRBV28 and TRBJ2-7; D is unclear. The V and J ends lost 3 bases and 5 bases respectively, with 11 bases between them. The CDR3 runs 13 residues. Germline CDR1 and CDR2: MDHEN and SYDVKM. The CDR3 reads CASSLTGVHEQYF. The CDR3, as DNA: TGTGCCAGCAGTTTGACTGGTGTCCACGAGCAGTACTTC.

The V call is TRBV20-1, the J call TRBJ2-1; D unclear. Germline V gives CDR1 DFQATT, CDR2 SNEGSKA (reference sequence). CDR3 length: 13 amino acids. V dropped 0 bases and J dropped 0 bases, with 3 bases sitting between them. For the CDR3, the DNA is TGCAGTGCTAGAGAAGACTCCTACAATGAGCAGTTCTTC. Residues: CSAREDSYNEQFF.

V is TRBV5-1 and J is TRBJ2-1; D gene ambiguous. CDR3 size: 15 residues. V lost 6 bases, J lost 6 bases, and 19 bases lay in between. Germline CDR1 is SGHRS and CDR2 is YFSETQ. As DNA, the CDR3 is TGCGCCAGCACCCCCGACGGATTTCCGTCCAATGAGCAGTTCTTC. Translation: CASTPDGFPSNEQFF.

This clonotype was counted at least ten times. The chain joins TRBV5-1 to TRBJ2-3; possible D gene TRBD2, 6 bases. The CDR3 is 14 residues long. Germline CDR1 is SGHRS and CDR2 is YFSETQ. The V gene lost 4 bases and the J gene lost 3 bases, with 12 bases spanning the gap. In DNA, the CDR3 is TGCGCCAGCAGCCCGGGGACTGTAACAGATACGCAGTATTTT. Protein sequence: CASSPGTVTDTQYF.